This entry concerns a single T cell receptor (beta chain). Its matching antigen is unknown. These data belong to a study of T cell repertoires in cytomegalovirus infection. Overall study context: Indications of both CMV infection and matching HLA type were provided by public TCR beta signatures. Whole-study results and caveats: Across the ex vivo response, the dominant clonotypes were HLA-C-restricted CMV-specific TCR beta clonotypes. Carriers of CMV plus the relevant HLA were identified by cumulative public TCR beta family frequency.

The CDR3 totals 16 residues. V lost 5 bases to trimming and J lost 4 bases; unmatched junction nucleotides: 8. Germline V gene sequence: CDR1 SGHTA, CDR2 FQGNSA. TCRdb itself ran the reads through MiXCR, one entry per CDR3 protein. The table has some 180,000 distinct CDR3 sequences, about 17% seen once. This TCR came from a human donor in good health (CMV status not recorded). Some clones in this sample may be carry-over from other donors' samples. Sample: CD8+ T cells from PBMCs. V and J are TRBV7-2 and TRBJ2-3; 11 nucleotides align to TRBD2. The CDR3 DNA is TGTGCCAGCAGCCGCCGACTAGCGGGGCTTCCAGATACGCAGTATTTT. It codes for CASSRRLAGLPDTQYF.